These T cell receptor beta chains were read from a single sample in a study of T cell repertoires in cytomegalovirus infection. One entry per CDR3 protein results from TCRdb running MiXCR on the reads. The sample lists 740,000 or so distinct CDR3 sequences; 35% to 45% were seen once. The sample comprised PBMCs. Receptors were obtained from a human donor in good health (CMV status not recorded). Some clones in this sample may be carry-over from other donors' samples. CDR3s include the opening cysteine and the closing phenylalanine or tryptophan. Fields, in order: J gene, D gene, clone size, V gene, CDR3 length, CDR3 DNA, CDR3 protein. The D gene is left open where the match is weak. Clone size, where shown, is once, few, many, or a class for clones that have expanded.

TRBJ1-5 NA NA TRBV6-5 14 TGTGCCAGCAGTTACTTGGGGGCTCATCAGCCCCAGCATTTT CASSYLGAHQPQHF
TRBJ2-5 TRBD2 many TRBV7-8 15 TGTGCCAGCAGCTTACGAGCGGGAGGGCATGAGACCCAGTACTTC CASSLRAGGHETQYF
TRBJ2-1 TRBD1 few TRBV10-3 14 TGTGCCATCAGTGACCAGAACAGGGGCGGTGAGCAGTTCTTC CAISDQNRGGEQFF
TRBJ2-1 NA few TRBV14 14 TGTGCCAGCAGCCAAGATAGGAGAGGGTCTGAGCAGTTCTTC CASSQDRRGSEQFF
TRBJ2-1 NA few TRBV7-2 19 TGTGCCAGCAGCTTAGTAGGGGGGGGAGAGGGACTACCATACAATGAGCAGTTCTTC CASSLVGGGEGLPYNEQFF
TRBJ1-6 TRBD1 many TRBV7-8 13 TGTGCCAGCAGCTCAGACAGGGTCACACCCCTCCACTTT CASSSDRVTPLHF
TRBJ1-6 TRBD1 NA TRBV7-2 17 TGTGCCAGCAGCGAAGCCCGCGGGGGACAGAATAATTCACCCCTACACTTT CASSEARGGQNNSPLHF
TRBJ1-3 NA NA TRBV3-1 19 TGTGCCAGCAGCCAAGATCCCCCTGGGCGGGGGACTTACGGAAACACCATATATTTT CASSQDPPGRGTYGNTIYF
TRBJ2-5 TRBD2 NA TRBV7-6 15 TGTGCTAGCAGCTTAGATACTAGCGGGATGAAGACCCAGTACTTC CASSLDTSGMKTQYF
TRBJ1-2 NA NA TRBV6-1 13 TGTGCCAGCAGCCCTCAGACAGGTTATGGCTACACCTTC CASSPQTGYGYTF
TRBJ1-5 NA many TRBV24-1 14 TGTGCCACCAGTGGAGATTATAGCAATCAGCCCCAGCATTTT CATSGDYSNQPQHF
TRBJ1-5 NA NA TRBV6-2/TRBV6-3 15 TGTGCCAGCAGTTACGCGGCAGGTCGCAATCAGCCCCAGCATTTT CASSYAAGRNQPQHF
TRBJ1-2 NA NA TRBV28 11 TGTGCCAGCAGGGGGACCTATGGCTACACCTTC CASRGTYGYTF
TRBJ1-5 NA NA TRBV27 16 TGTGCCAGCAGTTCGTCTCTAGGGGGGAGCAATCAGCCCCAGCATTTT CASSSSLGGSNQPQHF
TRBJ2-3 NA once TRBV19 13 TGTGCCAGTAGTATCCGGGACGGAGATACGCAGTATTTT CASSIRDGDTQYF
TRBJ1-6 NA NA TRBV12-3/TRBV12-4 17 TGTGCCAGCAGTGAGGGATCCACTAGCTCCTATAATTCACCCCTCCACTTT CASSEGSTSSYNSPLHF
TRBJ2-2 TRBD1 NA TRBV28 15 TGTGCCAGCAGTCTCCTACAGGGGGACACCGGGGAGCTGTTTTTT CASSLLQGDTGELFF
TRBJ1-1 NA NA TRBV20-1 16 TGCAGTGCTAGTTCGTGGCTGGAGCTAGCGAACACTGAAGCTTTCTTT CSASSWLELANTEAFF
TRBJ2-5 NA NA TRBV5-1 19 TGCGCCAGCAGCTTGAGTAGGCTAGCGTGGGGTAGGAGCCAAGAGACCCAGTACTTC CASSLSRLAWGRSQETQYF
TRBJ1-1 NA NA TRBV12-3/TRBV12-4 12 TGTGCCAGCAGAGAGAGGGGCACTGAAGCTTTCTTT CASRERGTEAFF
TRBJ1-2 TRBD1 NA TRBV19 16 TGTGCCAGTAGTATCGGGACAGGGTTCGGCGACTATGGCTACACCTTC CASSIGTGFGDYGYTF
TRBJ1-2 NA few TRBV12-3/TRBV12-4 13 TGTGCCAGCAGCCAAACAGGGTACTATGGCTACACCTTC CASSQTGYYGYTF
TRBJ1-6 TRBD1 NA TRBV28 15 TGTGCCAGCAGCCCGACAGGGGTGAGGGGTTCACCCCTCCACTTT CASSPTGVRGSPLHF